A selection of T cell receptor beta chains follows, all from one sample in a study of T cell responses to AZD1222 COVID-19 vaccine. TCRdb's copy holds only in-frame clones and misses some; the assay was immunoSEQ multiplex PCR. The sample contains more than 95,000 clones, around 92% of which appear only once. The source material was peripheral blood, sampled on day 0 of AZD1222 vaccination. The receptors derive from an adult in good health. The CDR3 runs from the conserved cysteine through the conserved F or W. Each record gives: CDR3 length, clone size, J gene, D gene, V gene, CDR3 protein, CDR3 DNA. D genes are given only for firm matches. Size values are once, few and many counts, or a class for expanded clones, and some rows have none.

CDR3 length: 11
clone size: NA
J gene: TRBJ2-3
D gene: NA
V gene: TRBV27
CDR3 protein: CASSFGDTQYF
CDR3 DNA: TGTGCCAGCAGTTTCGGAGATACGCAGTATTTT

CDR3 length: 19
clone size: NA
J gene: TRBJ2-3
D gene: NA
V gene: TRBV27
CDR3 protein: CASSLGDRISRLATDTQYF
CDR3 DNA: TGTGCCAGCAGTCTCGGGGACCGAATCAGTAGGTTGGCCACAGATACGCAGTATTTT

CDR3 length: 17
clone size: NA
J gene: TRBJ1-5
D gene: TRBD1
V gene: TRBV18
CDR3 protein: CASSAPTDRVGNQPQHF
CDR3 DNA: TGTGCCAGCTCAGCACCGACGGACAGGGTCGGTAATCAGCCCCAGCATTTT

CDR3 length: 13
clone size: NA
J gene: TRBJ2-2
D gene: NA
V gene: TRBV15
CDR3 protein: CATRPHSTGELFF
CDR3 DNA: TGTGCCACTCGACCACATTCCACCGGGGAGCTGTTTTTT

CDR3 length: 14
clone size: once
J gene: TRBJ1-1
D gene: TRBD1
V gene: TRBV29-1
CDR3 protein: CSVAWDRGSTEAFF
CDR3 DNA: TGCAGCGTTGCCTGGGACAGGGGCAGCACTGAAGCTTTCTTT

CDR3 length: 19
clone size: NA
J gene: TRBJ2-6
D gene: NA
V gene: TRBV7-9
CDR3 protein: CASSLGGAGDIPGANVLTF
CDR3 DNA: TGTGCCAGCAGCTTAGGCGGGGCAGGGGATATACCCGGGGCCAACGTCCTGACTTTC

CDR3 length: 15
clone size: NA
J gene: TRBJ1-4
D gene: NA
V gene: TRBV3-1/TRBV3-2
CDR3 protein: CASSQMTGSGEKLFF
CDR3 DNA: TGTGCCAGCAGCCAGATGACAGGTTCCGGGGAAAAACTGTTTTTT

CDR3 length: 17
clone size: NA
J gene: TRBJ2-2
D gene: TRBD2
V gene: TRBV5-1
CDR3 protein: CASSLKAGGPNTGELFF
CDR3 DNA: TGCGCCAGCAGCTTGAAGGCGGGAGGGCCGAACACCGGGGAGCTGTTTTTT

CDR3 length: 15
clone size: NA
J gene: TRBJ2-6
D gene: NA
V gene: TRBV28
CDR3 protein: CASSLWSAGANVLTF
CDR3 DNA: TGTGCCAGCAGCCTATGGTCCGCTGGGGCCAACGTCCTGACTTTC

CDR3 length: 15
clone size: NA
J gene: TRBJ2-1
D gene: NA
V gene: TRBV7-2
CDR3 protein: CASSLGFGSYNEQFF
CDR3 DNA: TGTGCCAGCAGCTTAGGTTTTGGATCCTACAATGAGCAGTTCTTC

CDR3 length: 13
clone size: NA
J gene: TRBJ1-2
D gene: NA
V gene: TRBV10-2
CDR3 protein: CASSEVEQYGYTF
CDR3 DNA: TGCGCCAGCAGTGAGGTGGAACAGTATGGCTACACCTTC

CDR3 length: 16
clone size: NA
J gene: TRBJ2-7
D gene: NA
V gene: TRBV11-2
CDR3 protein: CASSLENPRPTYEQYF
CDR3 DNA: TGTGCCAGCAGCTTAGAAAACCCCAGACCGACCTACGAGCAGTACTTC

CDR3 length: 15
clone size: once
J gene: TRBJ1-5
D gene: NA
V gene: TRBV6-5
CDR3 protein: CASSYSYSGVQPQHF
CDR3 DNA: TGTGCCAGCAGTTACTCTTATTCCGGGGTTCAGCCCCAGCATTTT

CDR3 length: 15
clone size: NA
J gene: TRBJ1-5
D gene: TRBD1
V gene: TRBV28
CDR3 protein: CASRRTTGIGQPQHF
CDR3 DNA: TGTGCCAGCAGGAGAACGACAGGGATTGGTCAGCCCCAGCATTTT

CDR3 length: 14
clone size: once
J gene: TRBJ1-6
D gene: TRBD1
V gene: TRBV18
CDR3 protein: CASSLDRDNSPLHF
CDR3 DNA: TGTGCCAGCTCGCTCGACAGGGATAATTCACCCCTCCACTTT

CDR3 length: 15
clone size: NA
J gene: TRBJ2-3
D gene: TRBD2
V gene: TRBV2
CDR3 protein: CASRQLAGGPATQYF
CDR3 DNA: TGTGCCAGCAGGCAACTAGCGGGAGGGCCGGCTACGCAGTATTTT

CDR3 length: 14
clone size: NA
J gene: TRBJ1-3
D gene: NA
V gene: TRBV2
CDR3 protein: CATASQGIRNTIYF
CDR3 DNA: TGTGCCACAGCATCACAGGGTATACGAAACACCATATATTTT

CDR3 length: 13
clone size: NA
J gene: TRBJ1-3
D gene: NA
V gene: TRBV27
CDR3 protein: CASSFGGSNTIYF
CDR3 DNA: TGTGCCAGCAGTTTTGGGGGCTCAAACACCATATATTTT

CDR3 length: 15
clone size: NA
J gene: TRBJ2-2
D gene: TRBD1
V gene: TRBV5-1
CDR3 protein: CASSPGQGDTGELFF
CDR3 DNA: TGCGCCAGCAGCCCCGGACAGGGTGACACCGGGGAGCTGTTTTTT

CDR3 length: 17
clone size: NA
J gene: TRBJ1-6
D gene: NA
V gene: TRBV28
CDR3 protein: CASSTPLALGLNSPLHF
CDR3 DNA: TGTGCCAGCAGTACCCCTTTGGCACTGGGCCTTAATTCACCCCTCCACTTT

CDR3 length: 17
clone size: NA
J gene: TRBJ2-7
D gene: TRBD2
V gene: TRBV7-9
CDR3 protein: CASSPPGLAGVVNEQYF
CDR3 DNA: TGTGCCAGCAGCCCCCCGGGACTAGCGGGAGTGGTCAACGAGCAGTACTTC

CDR3 length: 13
clone size: NA
J gene: TRBJ2-1
D gene: NA
V gene: TRBV7-9
CDR3 protein: CASSLALNAEQFF
CDR3 DNA: TGTGCCAGCAGCTTAGCCCTGAATGCTGAGCAGTTCTTC

CDR3 length: 15
clone size: once
J gene: TRBJ2-5
D gene: TRBD2
V gene: TRBV19
CDR3 protein: CASTPVGRDGETQYF
CDR3 DNA: TGTGCCAGTACCCCTGTAGGGAGGGATGGTGAGACCCAGTACTTC

CDR3 length: 14
clone size: NA
J gene: TRBJ1-6
D gene: NA
V gene: TRBV3-1/TRBV3-2
CDR3 protein: CASSQEKDNSPLHF
CDR3 DNA: TGTGCCAGCAGCCAAGAGAAAGATAATTCACCCCTCCACTTT

CDR3 length: 15
clone size: NA
J gene: TRBJ2-7
D gene: NA
V gene: TRBV9
CDR3 protein: CASSVELGSSYEQYF
CDR3 DNA: TGTGCCAGCAGCGTAGAACTAGGAAGCTCCTACGAGCAGTACTTC

CDR3 length: 17
clone size: NA
J gene: TRBJ1-3
D gene: NA
V gene: TRBV28
CDR3 protein: CASSLYPSGGPGNTIYF
CDR3 DNA: TGTGCCAGCAGTTTATACCCCTCCGGTGGACCTGGAAACACCATATATTTT

CDR3 length: 15
clone size: NA
J gene: TRBJ2-2
D gene: NA
V gene: TRBV4-1
CDR3 protein: CASSQVWLSTGELFF
CDR3 DNA: TGCGCCAGCAGCCAAGTATGGCTATCCACCGGGGAGCTGTTTTTT

CDR3 length: 17
clone size: NA
J gene: TRBJ1-4
D gene: NA
V gene: TRBV7-6
CDR3 protein: CASSTPITGATNEKLFF
CDR3 DNA: TGTGCCAGCAGCACCCCAATAACGGGGGCAACTAATGAAAAACTGTTTTTT

CDR3 length: 15
clone size: NA
J gene: TRBJ2-1
D gene: NA
V gene: TRBV19
CDR3 protein: CASSIYGVSYNEQFF
CDR3 DNA: TGTGCCAGTAGTATATACGGGGTGTCCTACAATGAGCAGTTCTTC

CDR3 length: 17
clone size: NA
J gene: TRBJ2-1
D gene: TRBD2
V gene: TRBV24-1
CDR3 protein: CATSDRGSGRTLNEQFF
CDR3 DNA: TGTGCCACCAGTGACCGTGGCAGCGGGAGGACGTTGAATGAGCAGTTCTTC

CDR3 length: 14
clone size: NA
J gene: TRBJ1-5
D gene: TRBD1
V gene: TRBV27
CDR3 protein: CASSETGLGQPQHF
CDR3 DNA: TGTGCCAGCAGTGAGACAGGGTTGGGTCAGCCCCAGCATTTT

CDR3 length: 12
clone size: NA
J gene: TRBJ2-1
D gene: NA
V gene: TRBV11-3
CDR3 protein: CASSLVLAEQFF
CDR3 DNA: TGTGCCAGCAGCTTAGTTTTGGCTGAGCAGTTCTTC

CDR3 length: 15
clone size: NA
J gene: TRBJ1-2
D gene: NA
V gene: TRBV2
CDR3 protein: CASSEGTYLGDGYTF
CDR3 DNA: TGTGCCAGCAGTGAAGGAACCTACCTTGGGGACGGCTACACCTTC

CDR3 length: 14
clone size: once
J gene: TRBJ2-7
D gene: NA
V gene: TRBV27
CDR3 protein: CASSSSRASYEQYF
CDR3 DNA: TGTGCCAGCAGTTCGAGTAGGGCGTCCTACGAGCAGTACTTC

CDR3 length: 15
clone size: NA
J gene: TRBJ2-4
D gene: TRBD1
V gene: TRBV15
CDR3 protein: CATSRDNRGGDIQYF
CDR3 DNA: TGTGCCACCAGCAGAGATAACAGGGGCGGAGACATTCAGTACTTC

CDR3 length: 14
clone size: NA
J gene: TRBJ2-7
D gene: NA
V gene: TRBV6-5
CDR3 protein: CASSYARGPYEQYF
CDR3 DNA: TGTGCCAGCAGTTACGCGCGGGGACCCTACGAGCAGTACTTC

CDR3 length: 16
clone size: NA
J gene: TRBJ1-1
D gene: NA
V gene: TRBV28
CDR3 protein: CASSRPGATLNTEAFF
CDR3 DNA: TGTGCCAGCAGTCGGCCAGGCGCTACCTTAAACACTGAAGCTTTCTTT

CDR3 length: 13
clone size: NA
J gene: TRBJ2-2
D gene: NA
V gene: TRBV10-2
CDR3 protein: CASSRGGTGELFF
CDR3 DNA: TGCGCCAGCAGCCGTGGCGGCACCGGGGAGCTGTTTTTT

CDR3 length: 15
clone size: NA
J gene: TRBJ1-2
D gene: NA
V gene: TRBV5-1
CDR3 protein: CASSLAGKTPGGYTF
CDR3 DNA: TGCGCCAGCAGCTTGGCGGGCAAGACCCCGGGCGGCTACACCTTC

CDR3 length: 14
clone size: NA
J gene: TRBJ1-2
D gene: NA
V gene: TRBV29-1
CDR3 protein: CSVGGASANYGYTF
CDR3 DNA: TGCAGCGTGGGTGGGGCGAGTGCCAACTATGGCTACACCTTC

CDR3 length: 16
clone size: NA
J gene: TRBJ1-1
D gene: NA
V gene: TRBV10-3
CDR3 protein: CAINTRGLQLNTEAFF
CDR3 DNA: TGTGCCATCAATACCCGGGGCCTCCAGCTGAACACTGAAGCTTTCTTT

CDR3 length: 14
clone size: NA
J gene: TRBJ2-2
D gene: NA
V gene: TRBV9
CDR3 protein: CASSVVGEAGELFF
CDR3 DNA: TGTGCCAGCAGCGTAGTTGGGGAAGCCGGGGAGCTGTTTTTT

CDR3 length: 16
clone size: NA
J gene: TRBJ2-7
D gene: NA
V gene: TRBV9
CDR3 protein: CASSVAKDRYLYEQYF
CDR3 DNA: TGTGCCAGCAGCGTAGCCAAAGACAGATACCTCTACGAGCAGTACTTC

CDR3 length: 14
clone size: NA
J gene: TRBJ2-1
D gene: TRBD2
V gene: TRBV6-5
CDR3 protein: CASSRWTSGIEQFF
CDR3 DNA: TGTGCCAGCAGTAGATGGACTAGCGGGATTGAGCAGTTCTTC

CDR3 length: 18
clone size: NA
J gene: TRBJ2-2
D gene: TRBD2
V gene: TRBV24-1
CDR3 protein: CATSGQTSGRGNTGELFF
CDR3 DNA: TGTGCCACCAGTGGTCAGACTAGCGGGAGGGGTAACACCGGGGAGCTGTTTTTT

CDR3 length: 13
clone size: NA
J gene: TRBJ1-1
D gene: NA
V gene: TRBV7-9
CDR3 protein: CASSLAENTEAFF
CDR3 DNA: TGTGCCAGCAGCCTGGCGGAGAACACTGAAGCTTTCTTT

CDR3 length: 11
clone size: NA
J gene: TRBJ1-3
D gene: NA
V gene: TRBV6-5
CDR3 protein: CASGSGNTIYF
CDR3 DNA: TGTGCCAGCGGAAGCGGAAACACCATATATTTT

CDR3 length: 14
clone size: NA
J gene: TRBJ2-3
D gene: NA
V gene: TRBV27
CDR3 protein: CAAGGARSTDTQYF
CDR3 DNA: TGTGCCGCCGGGGGAGCCCGAAGCACAGATACGCAGTATTTT

CDR3 length: 15
clone size: NA
J gene: TRBJ2-2
D gene: NA
V gene: TRBV2
CDR3 protein: CASKAQLANTGELFF
CDR3 DNA: TGTGCCAGCAAGGCCCAGCTGGCTAACACCGGGGAGCTGTTTTTT

CDR3 length: 16
clone size: NA
J gene: TRBJ2-3
D gene: NA
V gene: TRBV5-1
CDR3 protein: CASSPRTVASTDTQYF
CDR3 DNA: TGCGCCAGCAGCCCCAGGACAGTCGCTAGCACAGATACGCAGTATTTT

CDR3 length: 15
clone size: NA
J gene: TRBJ2-5
D gene: TRBD2
V gene: TRBV3-1/TRBV3-2
CDR3 protein: CASSSSGRLGETQYF
CDR3 DNA: TGTGCCAGCAGCTCTAGCGGGAGGCTCGGGGAGACCCAGTACTTC

CDR3 length: 18
clone size: few
J gene: TRBJ1-5
D gene: TRBD1
V gene: TRBV28
CDR3 protein: CASSLWRTGGYSNQPQHF
CDR3 DNA: TGTGCCAGCAGTTTATGGAGGACAGGGGGCTATAGCAATCAGCCCCAGCATTTT

CDR3 length: 14
clone size: NA
J gene: TRBJ2-7
D gene: NA
V gene: TRBV6-5
CDR3 protein: CASRGDGGRVEQYF
CDR3 DNA: TGTGCCAGCAGGGGGGACGGGGGAAGAGTCGAGCAGTACTTC

CDR3 length: 12
clone size: NA
J gene: TRBJ1-1
D gene: NA
V gene: TRBV12-3/TRBV12-4
CDR3 protein: CASRPRHTEAFF
CDR3 DNA: TGTGCCAGCCGCCCCAGGCACACTGAAGCTTTCTTT

CDR3 length: 14
clone size: NA
J gene: TRBJ1-2
D gene: NA
V gene: TRBV3-1/TRBV3-2
CDR3 protein: CASSPDGGSYGYTF
CDR3 DNA: TGTGCCAGCAGCCCCGACGGCGGATCCTATGGCTACACCTTC